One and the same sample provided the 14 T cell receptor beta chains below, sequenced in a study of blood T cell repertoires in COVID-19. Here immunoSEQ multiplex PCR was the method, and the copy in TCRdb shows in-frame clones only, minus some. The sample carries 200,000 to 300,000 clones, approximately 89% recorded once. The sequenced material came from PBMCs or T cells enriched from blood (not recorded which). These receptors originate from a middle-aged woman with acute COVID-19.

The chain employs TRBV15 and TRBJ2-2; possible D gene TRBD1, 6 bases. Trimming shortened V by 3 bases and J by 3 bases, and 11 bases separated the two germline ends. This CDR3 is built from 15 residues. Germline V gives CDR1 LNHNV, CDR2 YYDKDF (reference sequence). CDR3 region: CATSSRQVHTGELFF. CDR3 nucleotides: TGTGCCACCAGCAGTAGACAGGTTCACACCGGGGAGCTGTTTTTT.

CDR3 DNA: TGTGCCAGCAGCTTAGTAGCGGGGCGGGGGTCCTACAATGAGCAGTTCTTC. It specifies CASSLVAGRGSYNEQFF. The chain combines TRBV7-2 with TRBJ2-1; the match to TRBD2 covers 8 bases. Per the germline V gene, CDR1 is SGHTA and CDR2 is FQGNSA. The CDR3 has 17 residues. Germline trimming cut 1 base from V and 1 base from J; bases unmatched to any gene: 6.

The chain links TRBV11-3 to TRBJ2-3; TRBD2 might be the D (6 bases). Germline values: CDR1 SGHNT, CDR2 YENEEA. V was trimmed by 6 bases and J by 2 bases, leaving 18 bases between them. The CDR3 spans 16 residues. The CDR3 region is CASSRMPGTATDTQYF. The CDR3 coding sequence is TGTGCCAGCAGTCGCATGCCAGGGACTGCCACAGATACGCAGTATTTT. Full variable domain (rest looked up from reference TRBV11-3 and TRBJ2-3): EAGVVQSPRYKIIEKKQPVAFWCNPISGHNTLYWYLQNLGQGPELLIRYENEEAVDDSQLPKDRFSAERLKGVDSTLKIQPAELGDSAVYLCASSRMPGTATDTQYFGPGTRLTVL.

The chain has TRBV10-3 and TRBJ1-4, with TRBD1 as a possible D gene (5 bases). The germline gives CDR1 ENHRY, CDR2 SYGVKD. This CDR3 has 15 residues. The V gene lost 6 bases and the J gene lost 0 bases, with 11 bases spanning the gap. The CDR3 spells CAIRQGRATNEKLFF. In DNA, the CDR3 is TGTGCCATCAGGCAGGGCAGAGCAACTAATGAAAAACTGTTTTTT.

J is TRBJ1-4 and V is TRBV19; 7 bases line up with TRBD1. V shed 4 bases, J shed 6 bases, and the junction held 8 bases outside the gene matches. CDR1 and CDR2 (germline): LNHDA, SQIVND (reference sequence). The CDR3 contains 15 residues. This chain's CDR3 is CASSKGGQTYEKLFF. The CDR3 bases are TGTGCCAGTAGTAAAGGGGGACAGACATATGAAAAACTGTTTTTT. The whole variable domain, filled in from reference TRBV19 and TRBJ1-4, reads DGGITQSPKYLFRKEGQNVTLSCEQNLNHDAMYWYRQDPGQGLRLIYYSQIVNDFQKGDIAEGYSVSREKKESFPLTVTSAQKNPTAFYLCASSKGGQTYEKLFFGSGTQLSVL.

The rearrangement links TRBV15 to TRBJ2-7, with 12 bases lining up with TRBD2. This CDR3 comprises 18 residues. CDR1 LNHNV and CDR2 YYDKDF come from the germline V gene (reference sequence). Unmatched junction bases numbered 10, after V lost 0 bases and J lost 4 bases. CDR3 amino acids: CATSRDRLAGARIYEQYV. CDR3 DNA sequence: TGTGCCACCAGCAGAGATCGACTAGCGGGAGCCCGAATATACGAGCAGTACGTC.

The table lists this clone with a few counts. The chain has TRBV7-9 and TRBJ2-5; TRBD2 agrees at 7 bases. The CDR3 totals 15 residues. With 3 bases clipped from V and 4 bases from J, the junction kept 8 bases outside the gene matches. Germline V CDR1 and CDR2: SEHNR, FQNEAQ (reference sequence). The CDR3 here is CASSFTGGPGETQYF. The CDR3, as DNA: TGTGCCAGCAGCTTCACGGGAGGTCCGGGAGAGACCCAGTACTTC.

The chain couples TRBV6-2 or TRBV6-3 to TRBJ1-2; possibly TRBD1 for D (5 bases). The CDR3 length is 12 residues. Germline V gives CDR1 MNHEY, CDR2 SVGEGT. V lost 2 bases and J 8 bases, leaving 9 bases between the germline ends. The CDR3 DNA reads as TGTGCCAGCAGTTACGGGGACTGGGGCTACACCTTC. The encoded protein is CASSYGDWGYTF.

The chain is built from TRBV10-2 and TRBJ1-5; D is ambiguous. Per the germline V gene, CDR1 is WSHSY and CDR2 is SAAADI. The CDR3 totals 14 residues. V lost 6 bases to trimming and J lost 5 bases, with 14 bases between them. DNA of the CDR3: TGCGCCAGCAGGGACTTGGTCATTGATCAGCCCCAGCATTTT. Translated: CASRDLVIDQPQHF.

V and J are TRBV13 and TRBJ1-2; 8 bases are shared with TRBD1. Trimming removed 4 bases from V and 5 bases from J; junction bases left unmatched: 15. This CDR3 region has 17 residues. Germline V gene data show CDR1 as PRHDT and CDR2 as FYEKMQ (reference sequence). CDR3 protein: CASSSGQGDVSYYGYTF. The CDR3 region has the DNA TGTGCCAGCAGCTCCGGACAGGGCGACGTATCCTATTATGGCTACACCTTC.

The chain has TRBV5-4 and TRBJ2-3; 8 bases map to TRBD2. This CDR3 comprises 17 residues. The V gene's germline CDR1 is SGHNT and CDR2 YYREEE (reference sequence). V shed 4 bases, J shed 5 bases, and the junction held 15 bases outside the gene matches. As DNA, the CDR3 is TGTGCCAGCAGCCCCACCCCCGGGGGGGGGAATGTAGATACGCAGTATTTT. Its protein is CASSPTPGGGNVDTQYF.

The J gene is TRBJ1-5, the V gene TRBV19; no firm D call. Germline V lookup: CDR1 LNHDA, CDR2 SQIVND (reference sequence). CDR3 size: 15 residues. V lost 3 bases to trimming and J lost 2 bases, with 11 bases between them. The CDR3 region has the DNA TGTGCCAGTAGTATCATGGGCTCCGGCAATCAGCCCCAGCATTTT. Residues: CASSIMGSGNQPQHF.

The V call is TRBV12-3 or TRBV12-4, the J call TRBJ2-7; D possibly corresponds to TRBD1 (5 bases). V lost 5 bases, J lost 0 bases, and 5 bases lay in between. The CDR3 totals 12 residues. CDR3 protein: CASSTGSYEQYF. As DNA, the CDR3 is TGTGCCAGCAGTACAGGCTCCTACGAGCAGTACTTC.

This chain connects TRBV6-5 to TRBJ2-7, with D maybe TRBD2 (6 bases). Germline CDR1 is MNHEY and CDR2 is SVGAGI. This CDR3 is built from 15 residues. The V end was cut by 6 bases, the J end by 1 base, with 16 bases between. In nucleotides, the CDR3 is TGTGCCAGCAGACTCGGGACTGGATCTTCCTACGAGCAGTACGTC. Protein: CASRLGTGSSYEQYV.